The TCR beta chain under discussion was sequenced for a study of shared clonotypes between healthy human individuals. V was pared by 6 bases and J by 2 bases, with 17 bases between. This CDR3 is 17 amino acids long. The germline V gene has CDR1 LNHDA and CDR2 SQIVND (reference sequence). TCRdb's copy holds only in-frame clones and misses some; the assay was immunoSEQ multiplex PCR. The sample lists about 710,000 clones; 60% to 75% were seen once. The specimen was memory CD4+ T cells sorted from blood. The subset is: CD45RA-negative fraction. The V gene is TRBV19, the J gene TRBJ2-6; D is possibly TRBD2 (6 bases). The origin of this receptor is a woman aged 30 to 39 in good health. CDR3: CASRERDFYAGANVLTF. In nucleotides, the CDR3 is TGTGCCAGTAGGGAGAGGGACTTTTATGCTGGGGCCAACGTCCTGACTTTC.